Listed below are T cell receptor beta chains from one sample, sequenced in a study of T cell repertoires in cytomegalovirus infection. TCRdb reprocessed the reads via MiXCR and lists one record per CDR3 protein. This table holds under 95,000 distinct CDR3 sequences, about 4% found once. Specimen: PBMCs. The receptors stem from a human donor in good health (CMV status not recorded). Some clones in this sample may be carry-over from other donors' samples. Each CDR3 is given with its conserved first and last residue. Fields, in order: D gene, CDR3 length, clone size, J gene, V gene, CDR3 protein, CDR3 DNA. A D gene is named only where the DNA matches it firmly. Not all rows give a size; the values are once, few, many and, for expanded clones, a class.

. | 13 | many | TRBJ2-7 | TRBV28 | CASSSSPVYEQYF | TGTGCCAGCAGTTCCAGTCCCGTCTACGAGCAGTACTTC
TRBD2 | 14 | many | TRBJ2-1 | TRBV10-3 | CAIKREISYNEQFF | TGTGCCATCAAGCGGGAGATATCCTACAATGAGCAGTTCTTC
. | 14 | many | TRBJ1-2 | TRBV12-3/TRBV12-4 | CASSAPGALGGYTF | TGTGCCAGCAGTGCCCCGGGGGCGCTTGGTGGCTACACCTTC
TRBD1 | 20 | many | TRBJ1-5 | TRBV4-1 | CASSQDWAPQGTSSNQPQHF | TGCGCCAGCAGCCAAGATTGGGCCCCACAGGGGACTTCTAGCAATCAGCCCCAGCATTTT
. | 15 | many | TRBJ1-6 | TRBV7-2 | CASSLVGQGNSPLHF | TGTGCCAGCAGCTTAGTTGGGCAGGGCAATTCACCCCTCCACTTT
TRBD2 | 15 | many | TRBJ2-2 | TRBV6-2/TRBV6-3 | CASRVSGSNTGELFF | TGTGCCAGCCGGGTTAGCGGGAGTAACACCGGGGAGCTGTTTTTT
. | 15 | many | TRBJ2-4 | TRBV7-2 | CASSFGSGPVDIQYF | TGTGCCAGCAGCTTCGGTTCAGGGCCGGTGGACATTCAGTACTTC
TRBD2 | 15 | many | TRBJ2-1 | TRBV7-2 | CASSPLGQRGNEQFF | TGTGCCAGCAGTCCCCTCGGCCAGCGGGGGAATGAGCAGTTCTTC
. | 16 | many | TRBJ2-5 | TRBV7-2 | CASSPWGSLYQETQYF | TGTGCCAGCAGCCCCTGGGGGTCGCTTTACCAAGAGACCCAGTACTTC
TRBD1 | 14 | many | TRBJ1-1 | TRBV7-2 | CASSVGTGRTEAFF | TGTGCCAGCAGCGTCGGGACAGGGAGGACTGAAGCTTTCTTT
. | 13 | many | TRBJ1-2 | TRBV7-2 | CASSLVGRAGYTF | TGTGCCAGCAGCTTAGTTGGCAGGGCTGGCTACACCTTC
. | 13 | many | TRBJ2-5 | TRBV27 | CASRSSIQETQYF | TGTGCCAGCCGGAGCAGCATACAAGAGACCCAGTACTTC
. | 13 | many | TRBJ2-1 | TRBV7-2 | CASSRQDADEQFF | TGTGCCAGCAGCCGACAGGACGCCGATGAGCAGTTCTTC
TRBD1 | 14 | many | TRBJ1-5 | TRBV7-2 | CASSMDRGRQPQHF | TGTGCCAGCAGCATGGACAGGGGACGTCAGCCCCAGCATTTT
TRBD2 | 15 | many | TRBJ2-5 | TRBV7-8 | CASSPRLAGRETQYF | TGTGCCAGCAGCCCTAGACTAGCGGGCAGAGAGACCCAGTACTTC
TRBD1 | 15 | many | TRBJ1-1 | TRBV12-3/TRBV12-4 | CASRDRGLSNTEAFF | TGTGCCAGCAGGGACAGGGGGCTATCGAACACTGAAGCTTTCTTT
. | 13 | many | TRBJ1-1 | TRBV6-5 | CASSYGETTEAFF | TGTGCCAGCAGTTATGGGGAGACCACTGAAGCTTTCTTT
TRBD1 | 16 | many | TRBJ1-2 | TRBV20-1 | CSAREKSRDRLSGYTF | TGCAGTGCTAGAGAAAAATCCCGGGACAGGCTGTCGGGCTACACCTTC
TRBD1 | 17 | few | TRBJ1-5 | TRBV7-9 | CASSPRDSLYSNQPQHF | TGTGCCAGCAGCCCCCGGGACAGTCTTTATAGCAATCAGCCCCAGCATTTT
TRBD1 | 18 | many | TRBJ2-5 | TRBV12-3/TRBV12-4 | CASSFEILETGGQETQYF | TGTGCCAGCAGTTTTGAGATCTTGGAGACAGGGGGTCAAGAGACCCAGTACTTC
TRBD1 | 16 | many | TRBJ1-2 | TRBV9 | CASSQEPGQGNYGYTF | TGTGCCAGCAGCCAGGAACCCGGACAGGGCAACTATGGCTACACCTTC
. | 14 | many | TRBJ2-7 | TRBV29-1 | CSVESPGTSYEQYF | TGCAGCGTTGAGTCCCCCGGGACCTCCTACGAGCAGTACTTC
TRBD1 | 14 | many | TRBJ2-3 | TRBV20-1 | CSASRGPSTDTQYF | TGCAGTGCTAGCAGGGGGCCCAGCACAGATACGCAGTATTTT
. | 15 | many | TRBJ1-2 | TRBV7-9 | CASSLFNNPNYGYTF | TGTGCCAGCAGCTTGTTCAACAACCCTAACTATGGCTACACCTTC
. | 14 | many | TRBJ2-4 | TRBV7-2 | CASSLGGRGNIQYF | TGTGCCAGCAGCTTAGGGGGCCGCGGAAACATTCAGTACTTC
. | 13 | many | TRBJ2-7 | TRBV11-2 | CASSSLSAYEQYF | TGTGCCAGCAGCTCGCTCAGTGCCTACGAGCAGTACTTC
TRBD2 | 17 | many | TRBJ2-1 | TRBV7-6 | CASSWVAGESTYNEQFF | TGTGCCAGCAGCTGGGTAGCGGGAGAATCGACCTACAATGAGCAGTTCTTC
TRBD2 | 15 | many | TRBJ2-1 | TRBV7-9 | CASSKTSGRANEQFF | TGTGCCAGCAGCAAGACTAGCGGGAGAGCTAATGAGCAGTTCTTC
TRBD1 | 14 | medium-sized | TRBJ1-5 | TRBV2 | CASSQTGEDQPQHF | TGTGCCAGCAGCCAAACAGGGGAGGATCAGCCCCAGCATTTT
. | 15 | many | TRBJ2-1 | TRBV7-2 | CASSLVGGQGNEQFF | TGTGCCAGCAGCTTAGTAGGTGGCCAGGGCAATGAGCAGTTCTTC
. | 14 | many | TRBJ2-7 | TRBV7-8 | CASSINGRSYEQYF | TGTGCCAGCAGCATAAACGGACGGAGCTACGAGCAGTACTTC
. | 13 | many | TRBJ2-5 | TRBV6-5 | CASRGGGRETQYF | TGTGCCAGCAGAGGAGGGGGCCGGGAGACCCAGTACTTC
TRBD2 | 12 | many | TRBJ2-1 | TRBV2 | CASSGSGNEQFF | TGTGCCAGCAGCGGAAGCGGGAACGAGCAGTTCTTC
. | 14 | many | TRBJ2-7 | TRBV7-2 | CASSLVGGGYEQYF | TGTGCCAGCAGCTTAGTGGGCGGCGGCTACGAGCAGTACTTC
. | 16 | . | TRBJ1-6 | TRBV7-3 | CASSLNPPGGNSPLHF | TGTGCCAGCAGCTTAAATCCCCCAGGTGGAAATTCACCCCTCCACTTT
TRBD2 | 15 | many | TRBJ2-7 | TRBV7-2 | CASSIAGRGAYEQYF | TGTGCCAGCAGCATAGCGGGACGGGGGGCCTACGAGCAGTACTTC
. | 14 | many | TRBJ2-3 | TRBV7-3 | CASSLRGGADTQYF | TGTGCCAGCAGCTTGAGAGGAGGCGCAGATACGCAGTATTTT
TRBD1 | 13 | many | TRBJ1-2 | TRBV6-2/TRBV6-3 | CASSSTGKYGYTF | TGTGCCAGCAGTTCGACAGGGAAGTATGGCTACACCTTC
. | 17 | . | TRBJ2-2 | TRBV20-1 | CSASPFMGRVNTGELFF | TGCAGTGCTAGTCCATTCATGGGGCGGGTGAACACCGGGGAGCTGTTTTTT
TRBD2 | 16 | few | TRBJ2-1 | TRBV6-2/TRBV6-3 | CASSAVSGSNYNEQFF | TGTGCCAGCAGCGCCGTTAGCGGGAGTAACTACAATGAGCAGTTCTTC
. | 11 | many | TRBJ2-1 | TRBV28 | CASTGFDEQFF | TGTGCCAGTACCGGATTCGATGAGCAGTTCTTC
TRBD1 | 14 | many | TRBJ2-7 | TRBV10-3 | CAIRGTGSDYEQYF | TGTGCCATCAGGGGGACAGGGTCAGACTACGAGCAGTACTTC
. | 16 | many | TRBJ2-6 | TRBV28 | CASSPPRGAGANVLTF | TGTGCCAGCAGTCCTCCCCGAGGGGCCGGGGCCAACGTCCTGACTTTC
. | 12 | many | TRBJ1-1 | TRBV7-9 | CASSLGLGEAFF | TGTGCCAGCAGCTTGGGCCTAGGTGAAGCTTTCTTT
. | 18 | few | TRBJ2-2 | TRBV11-2 | CASSLRDWNFANTGELFF | TGTGCCAGCAGCCTCCGGGACTGGAACTTCGCGAACACCGGGGAGCTGTTTTTT
. | 15 | many | TRBJ1-2 | TRBV7-2 | CASSLALTARYGYTF | TGTGCCAGCAGCTTAGCGCTAACAGCTCGCTATGGCTACACCTTC
. | 16 | many | TRBJ2-2 | TRBV7-2 | CASSLGTPRNTGELFF | TGTGCCAGCAGCTTAGGGACTCCTCGGAACACCGGGGAGCTGTTTTTT
TRBD1 | 15 | many | TRBJ1-1 | TRBV5-6 | CASSLFGQGAAEAFF | TGTGCCAGCAGCTTATTTGGCCAGGGGGCCGCTGAAGCTTTCTTT
. | 16 | many | TRBJ2-2 | TRBV4-2 | CASSQEGRGQTGELFF | TGTGCCAGCAGCCAAGAAGGACGGGGCCAAACCGGGGAGCTGTTTTTT
TRBD1 | 14 | many | TRBJ2-2 | TRBV24-1 | CATRRQGAGGELFF | TGTGCCACCAGGAGACAGGGGGCCGGCGGGGAGCTGTTTTTT
TRBD1 | 16 | many | TRBJ2-7 | TRBV7-8 | CASSSRAGTGAYEQYF | TGTGCCAGCAGCTCGCGAGCCGGGACAGGGGCCTACGAGCAGTACTTC
. | 18 | many | TRBJ1-4 | TRBV12-3/TRBV12-4 | CASRRGSRDLEVGEKLFF | TGTGCCAGCAGACGGGGGTCCCGGGACCTCGAGGTTGGTGAAAAACTGTTTTTT
TRBD2 | 15 | many | TRBJ2-7 | TRBV7-2 | CASSSGLAVSYEQYF | TGTGCCAGCAGCTCGGGACTAGCGGTCTCCTACGAGCAGTACTTC
TRBD1 | 17 | many | TRBJ2-1 | TRBV7-2 | CASSPGRNRGLSYEQFF | TGTGCCAGCAGCCCGGGACGGAACAGGGGGTTATCCTATGAGCAGTTCTTC
TRBD2 | 16 | many | TRBJ2-1 | TRBV7-2 | CASSLGGRGGSVEQFF | TGTGCCAGCAGCTTAGGAGGGCGGGGGGGGTCGGTTGAGCAGTTCTTC